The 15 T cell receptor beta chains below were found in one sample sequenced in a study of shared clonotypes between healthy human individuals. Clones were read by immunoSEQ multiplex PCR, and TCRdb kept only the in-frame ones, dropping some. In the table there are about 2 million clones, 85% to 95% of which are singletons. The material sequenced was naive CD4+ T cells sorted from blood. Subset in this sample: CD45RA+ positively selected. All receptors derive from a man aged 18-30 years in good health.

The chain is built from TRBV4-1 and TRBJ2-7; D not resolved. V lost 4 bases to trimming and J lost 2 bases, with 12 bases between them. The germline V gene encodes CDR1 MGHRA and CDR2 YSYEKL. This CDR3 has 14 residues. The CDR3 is CASSLTASPYEQYF. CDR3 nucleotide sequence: TGCGCCAGCAGCCTTACAGCGTCCCCCTACGAGCAGTACTTC.

As DNA, the CDR3 is TGCGCCAGCAGCCAAGGCCCCGACACCGGGGAGCTGTTTTTT. Its translation is CASSQGPDTGELFF. The chain uses TRBV4-1 and TRBJ2-2, with D uncertain. V lost 1 base to trimming and J lost 3 bases, with 6 bases between them. The germline gives CDR1 MGHRA, CDR2 YSYEKL. This CDR3 has 14 amino acids.

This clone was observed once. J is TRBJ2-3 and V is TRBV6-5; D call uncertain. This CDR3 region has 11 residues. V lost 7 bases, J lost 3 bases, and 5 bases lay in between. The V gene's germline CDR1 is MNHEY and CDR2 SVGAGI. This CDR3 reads CASTATDTQYF. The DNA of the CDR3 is TGTGCCAGCACAGCAACAGATACGCAGTATTTT.

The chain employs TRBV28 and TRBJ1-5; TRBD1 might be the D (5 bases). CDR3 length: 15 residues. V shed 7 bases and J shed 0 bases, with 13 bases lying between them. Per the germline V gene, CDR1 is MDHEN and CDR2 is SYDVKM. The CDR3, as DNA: TGTGCCAGCAAGGCCGGAGGGACTAGCAATCAGCCCCAGCATTTT. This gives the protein CASKAGGTSNQPQHF. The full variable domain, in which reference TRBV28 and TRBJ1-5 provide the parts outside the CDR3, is DVKVTQSSRYLVKRTGEKVFLECVQDMDHENMFWYRQDPGLGLRLIYFSYDVKMKEKGDIPEGYSVSREKKERFSLILESASTNQTSMYLCASKAGGTSNQPQHFGDGTRLSIL.

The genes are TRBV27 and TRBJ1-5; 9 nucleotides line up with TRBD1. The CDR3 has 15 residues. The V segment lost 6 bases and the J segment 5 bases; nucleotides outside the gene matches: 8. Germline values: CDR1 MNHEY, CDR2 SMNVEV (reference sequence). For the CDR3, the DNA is TGTGCCAGCAGGCCCGGGACAGGGTGGGATCAGCCCCAGCATTTT. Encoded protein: CASRPGTGWDQPQHF.

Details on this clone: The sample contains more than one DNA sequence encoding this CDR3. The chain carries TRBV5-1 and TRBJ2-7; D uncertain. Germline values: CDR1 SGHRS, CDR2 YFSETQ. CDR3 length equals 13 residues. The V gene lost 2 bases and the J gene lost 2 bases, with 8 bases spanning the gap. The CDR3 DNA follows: TGCGCCAGCAGCTTCGGTGGTCCCTACGAGCAGTACTTC. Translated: CASSFGGPYEQYF.

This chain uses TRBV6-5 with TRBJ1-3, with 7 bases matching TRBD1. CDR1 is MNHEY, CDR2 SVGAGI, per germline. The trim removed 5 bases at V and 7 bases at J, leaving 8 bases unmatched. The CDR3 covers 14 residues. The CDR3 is CASSKGAVGNTIYF. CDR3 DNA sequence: TGTGCCAGCAGTAAGGGGGCCGTGGGGAACACCATATATTTT.

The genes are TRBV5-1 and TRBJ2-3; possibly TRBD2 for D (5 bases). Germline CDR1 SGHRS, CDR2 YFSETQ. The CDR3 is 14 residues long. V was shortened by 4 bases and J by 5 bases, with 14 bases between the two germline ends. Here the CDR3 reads CASSPKEGGDTQYF. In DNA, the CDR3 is TGCGCCAGCAGCCCTAAAGAGGGCGGAGATACGCAGTATTTT.

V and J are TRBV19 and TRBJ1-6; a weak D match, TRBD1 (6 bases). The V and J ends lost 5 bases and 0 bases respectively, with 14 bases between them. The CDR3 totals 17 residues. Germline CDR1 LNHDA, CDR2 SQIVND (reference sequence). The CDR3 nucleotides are TGTGCCAGTAGTTTAAGGACAGCGAACTCCTATAATTCACCCCTCCACTTT. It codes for CASSLRTANSYNSPLHF.

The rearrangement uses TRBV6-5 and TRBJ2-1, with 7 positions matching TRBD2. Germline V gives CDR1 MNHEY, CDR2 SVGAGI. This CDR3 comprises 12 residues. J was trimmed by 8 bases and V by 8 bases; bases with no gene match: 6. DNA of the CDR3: TGTGCCAGCGGACGGGGGGTCCATGAGCAGTTCTTC. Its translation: CASGRGVHEQFF.

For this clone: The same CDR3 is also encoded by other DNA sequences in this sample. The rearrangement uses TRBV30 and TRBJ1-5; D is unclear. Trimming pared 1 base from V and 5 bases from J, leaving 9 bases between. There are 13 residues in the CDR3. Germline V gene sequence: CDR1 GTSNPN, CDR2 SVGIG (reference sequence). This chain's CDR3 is CAWSEGRDQPQHF. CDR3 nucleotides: TGTGCCTGGAGTGAGGGTAGGGATCAGCCCCAGCATTTT.

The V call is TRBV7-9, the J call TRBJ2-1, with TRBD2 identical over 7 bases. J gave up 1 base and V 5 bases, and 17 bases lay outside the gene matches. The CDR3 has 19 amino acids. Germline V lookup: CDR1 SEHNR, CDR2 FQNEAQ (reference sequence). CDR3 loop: CASSARGSGSFLSYNEQFF. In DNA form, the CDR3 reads TGTGCCAGCAGCGCACGGGGTAGCGGGTCTTTTCTATCCTACAATGAGCAGTTCTTC. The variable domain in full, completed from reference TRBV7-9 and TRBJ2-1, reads DTGVSQNPRHKITKRGQNVTFRCDPISEHNRLYWYRQTLGQGPEFLTYFQNEAQLEKSRLLSDRFSAERPKGSFSTLEIQRTEQGDSAMYLCASSARGSGSFLSYNEQFFGPGTRLTVL.

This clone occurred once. The CDR3 loop reads CAWSRSALLGETQYF. The CDR3 coding sequence is TGTGCCTGGAGCCGATCGGCATTGCTAGGGGAGACCCAGTACTTC. The chain is built from TRBV30 and TRBJ2-5; no reliable D call. The germline V gene encodes CDR1 GTSNPN and CDR2 SVGIG (reference sequence). The CDR3 totals 15 residues. V was shortened by 3 bases and J by 5 bases, with 19 bases between the two germline ends.

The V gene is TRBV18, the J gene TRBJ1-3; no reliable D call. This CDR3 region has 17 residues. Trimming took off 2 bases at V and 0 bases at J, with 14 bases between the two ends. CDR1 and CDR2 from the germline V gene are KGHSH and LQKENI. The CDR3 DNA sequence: TGTGCCAGCTCACCAAATTACGCAGAATCCTCTGGAAACACCATATATTTT. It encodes CASSPNYAESSGNTIYF.

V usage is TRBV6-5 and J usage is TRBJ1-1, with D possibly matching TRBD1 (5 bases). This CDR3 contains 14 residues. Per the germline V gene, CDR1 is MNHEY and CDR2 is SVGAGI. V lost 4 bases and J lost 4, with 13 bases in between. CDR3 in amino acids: CASSLGTGFTEAFF. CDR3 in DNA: TGTGCCAGCAGTTTGGGAACAGGCTTCACTGAAGCTTTCTTT.